Described below is a single T cell receptor (beta chain) sequence and its context. The antigen remains undetermined. Sequencing was performed with immunoSEQ multiplex PCR; in TCRdb, only in-frame clones are kept and a portion is missing. Among 150,000 to 200,000 clones listed, about 87% were seen once. The CDR3 has 15 amino acids. With 6 bases clipped from V and 3 bases from J, the junction kept 10 bases outside the gene matches. Germline V gene data show CDR1 as SGDLS and CDR2 as YYNGEE. The data are from a study of T cell responses to AZD1222 COVID-19 vaccine. Findings and limits, study-wide: A mostly white British donor set with more females was recruited, and clonal diversity was possibly underestimated. Every sample of the repertoires postdated the peak T cell response.

This TCR was sampled from an adult in good health. The rearrangement links TRBV9 to TRBJ2-3; 7 nucleotides line up with TRBD2. Here the sequenced sample was peripheral blood, taken on day 0 of MenACWY control vaccination. The CDR3 nucleotides read TGTGCCAGCACCCTAGACGGGACTAAGACAGATACGCAGTATTTT. This translates into CASTLDGTKTDTQYF.